These 2 T cell receptor beta chains were sequenced from one sample in a study of CD8 T cells in ankylosing spondylitis. These receptors are not linked to any known antigen. Using its own MiXCR run on the 5' RACE reads, TCRdb lists one record per CDR3 protein. The sample lists approximately 440,000 distinct CDR3 sequences, roughly 17% seen once, with approximately 0.93% in the top ten. Regarding the study as a whole: What appeared characteristic of ankylosing spondylitis blood was a TCR beta motif of eight highly homologous variants.

Source material: blood, either unsorted or a sorted T cell fraction (not recorded which). The receptor source for this set is a male donor with ankylosing spondylitis.

This clonotype has only one observation. J is TRBJ2-1 and V is TRBV7-3; 7 bases agree with TRBD2. V dropped 0 bases and J dropped 4; count of bases not matched to a gene: 0. Germline assignment: CDR1 SGHTA and CDR2 FQGTGA. The length of the CDR3 is 14 residues. The CDR3 DNA follows: TGTGCCAGCAGCTTAACGGGACTATACAATGAGCAGTTCTTC. It translates to CASSLTGLYNEQFF.

This clonotype has a handful of counts. This rearrangement joins TRBV18 to TRBJ2-4; D not resolved. The V gene's germline CDR1 is KGHSH and CDR2 LQKENI. Trimming stripped 3 bases from V and 4 bases from J, with 16 bases between. The CDR3 covers 16 residues. This CDR3 is CASSPAPRDQKNIQYF. CDR3 sequence (DNA): TGTGCCAGCTCACCCGCCCCCCGCGATCAGAAAAACATTCAGTACTTC.